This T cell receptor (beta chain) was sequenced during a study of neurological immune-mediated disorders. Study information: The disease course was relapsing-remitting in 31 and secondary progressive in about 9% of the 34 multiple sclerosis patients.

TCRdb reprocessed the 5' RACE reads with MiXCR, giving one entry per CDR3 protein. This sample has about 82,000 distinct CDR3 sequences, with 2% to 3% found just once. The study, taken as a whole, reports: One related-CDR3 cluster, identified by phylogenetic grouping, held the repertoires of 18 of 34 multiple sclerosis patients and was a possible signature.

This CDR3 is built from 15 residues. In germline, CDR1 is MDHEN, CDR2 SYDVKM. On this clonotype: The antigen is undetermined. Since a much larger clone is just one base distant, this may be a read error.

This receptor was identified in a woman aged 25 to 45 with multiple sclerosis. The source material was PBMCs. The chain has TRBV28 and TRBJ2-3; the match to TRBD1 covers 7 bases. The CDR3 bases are TGTACCAGCAGGAATCCGGTTACAGGGGCAGATACGCAGTATTTT. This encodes CTSRNPVTGADTQYF.